This record covers a single T cell receptor beta chain. Its matching antigen is unknown. This sample is drawn from a study of T-cell reconstitution after alpha-beta-depleted transplantation in children. Whole-study results and caveats: When one year had passed after transplant, most T-cell counts and diversity came from newly produced T cells.

Unique molecular identifiers featured in how the TCRbeta library was prepared. TCRdb re-called the PCR reads through MiXCR, storing one row per CDR3 protein. In the table there are around 960,000 distinct CDR3 sequences, roughly 29% of which are singletons. The CDR3 loop spans 16 amino acids. The germline CDR1 and CDR2 sequences are SEHNR and FQNEAQ (reference sequence). V was pared by 5 bases and J by 3 bases, with 10 bases of the junction left unmatched. The specimen was PBMCs, mostly from graft donor cells, collected 360 days after TCRalphabeta/CD19-depleted stem cell transplant. This chain uses TRBV7-9 with TRBJ2-5, with 9 nucleotides matching TRBD1. The clonotype was recovered from a boy in the first two years of life who had a stem cell transplant for SCID, so the T cells may come from the graft donor. The CDR3 DNA follows: TGTGCCAGCAGCCCCGCCGACAGGGGGATCAAAGAGACCCAGTACTTC. Amino acid sequence: CASSPADRGIKETQYF.